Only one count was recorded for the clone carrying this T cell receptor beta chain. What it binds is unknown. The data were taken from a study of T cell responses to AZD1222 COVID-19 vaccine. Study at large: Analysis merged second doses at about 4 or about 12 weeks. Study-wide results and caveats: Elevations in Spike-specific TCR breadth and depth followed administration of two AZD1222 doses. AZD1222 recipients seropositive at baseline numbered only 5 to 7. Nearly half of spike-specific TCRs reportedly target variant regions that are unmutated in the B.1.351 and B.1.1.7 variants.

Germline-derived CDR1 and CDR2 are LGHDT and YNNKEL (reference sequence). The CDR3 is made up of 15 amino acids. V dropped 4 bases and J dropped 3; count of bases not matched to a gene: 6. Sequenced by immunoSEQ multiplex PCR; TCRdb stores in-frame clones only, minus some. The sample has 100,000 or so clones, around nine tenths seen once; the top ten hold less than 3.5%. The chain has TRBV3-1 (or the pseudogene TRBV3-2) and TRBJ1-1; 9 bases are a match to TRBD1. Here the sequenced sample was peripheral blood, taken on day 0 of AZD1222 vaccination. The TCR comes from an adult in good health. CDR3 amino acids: CASSRTGAGDTEAFF. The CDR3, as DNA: TGTGCCAGCAGCCGGACAGGGGCAGGGGACACTGAAGCTTTCTTT.